Sequencing of this TCR beta chain was carried out in a study of T cell changes during pregnancy in multiple sclerosis (dated by TCRdb to the late 2010s). General notes on the study: The study examined how the T cell repertoire changed over the course of pregnancy in women with multiple sclerosis.

In regard to this clone: Its antigen is still unknown. Per-nucleotide qualities are absent, and no much larger clonotype sits a single base away.

Library preparation was by the immunoSEQ multiplex PCR assay. In its TCRdb copy, this immuneACCESS table keeps in-frame sequences only and misses some clones. Where compared with another copy, unresolved V genes explain less than half of these, and the others have no known cause. This sample has 100,000 or so clones in its table, and about 92% of those were observed once. The top ten hold 1.9% of the sample. The sequenced sample was peripheral blood, obtained after pregnancy. The receptor's source is a female donor with multiple sclerosis, enrolled in a pregnancy study.

The DNA reads TGTGCCAGCAGTCCCGGGGGGGCGGGCTACACCTTC. This yields the protein CASSPGGAGYTF. The chain joins TRBV6-5 to TRBJ1-2; TRBD1 might be the D gene, on 6 matching bases. The germline V gene yields MNHEY for CDR1 and SVGAGI for CDR2. The CDR3, cysteine through phenylalanine, is 12 amino acids long. Of all the DNA, just the CDR3 is kept, 36 bases in frame from base 1. The V and J ends are trimmed by 5 bases and 8 bases, leaving 12 bases between them.